This entry is about one T cell receptor beta chain. Its antigen is currently unknown. Despite likely unrecorded immune exposures, the donors were nominally healthy at the time of sampling. Germline values: CDR1 MNHNS, CDR2 SASEGT. Trimming at V came to 6 bases and at J to 4 bases, leaving 5 bases not matched to a gene. The CDR3 length is 14 residues. The sample is drawn from a study of cytomegalovirus exposure and HLA in healthy donors. The PCR was carried out with 60 Vbeta primers and 13 Jbeta primers. This table comes from immunoSEQ multiplex PCR, and its TCRdb copy is limited to in-frame clones, with some not included. The table for this sample gives 150,000 to 200,000 clones. Whole-study results and caveats: Rates of TCR association differed by HLA locus in a later analysis, with DRB1 highest and HLA-C lowest. Presence/absence analysis assumed near-uniform sequencing depth across donors.

This clonotype was obtained from a man younger than 45 in good health and CMV-seronegative. Specimen: PBMCs. V gene TRBV6-1 combines with J gene TRBJ2-5, with 10 bases identical to TRBD1. Here the CDR3 reads CASRLGQGGETQYF. CDR3 nucleotide sequence: TGTGCCAGCAGACTCGGACAGGGGGGAGAGACCCAGTACTTC.